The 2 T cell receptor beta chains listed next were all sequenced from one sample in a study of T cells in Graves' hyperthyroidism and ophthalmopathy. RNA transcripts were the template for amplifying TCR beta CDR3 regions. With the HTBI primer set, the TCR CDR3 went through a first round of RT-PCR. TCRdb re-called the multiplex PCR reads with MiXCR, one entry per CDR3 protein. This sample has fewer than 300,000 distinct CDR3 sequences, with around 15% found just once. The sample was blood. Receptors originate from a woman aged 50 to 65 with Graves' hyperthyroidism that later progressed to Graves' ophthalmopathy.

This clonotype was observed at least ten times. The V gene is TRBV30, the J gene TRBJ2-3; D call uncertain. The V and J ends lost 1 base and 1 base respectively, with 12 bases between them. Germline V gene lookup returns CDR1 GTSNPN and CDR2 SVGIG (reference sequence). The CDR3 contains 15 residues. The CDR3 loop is CAWSGQLSGTDTQYF. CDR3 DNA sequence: TGTGCCTGGAGTGGCCAGTTGTCGGGCACAGATACGCAGTATTTT.

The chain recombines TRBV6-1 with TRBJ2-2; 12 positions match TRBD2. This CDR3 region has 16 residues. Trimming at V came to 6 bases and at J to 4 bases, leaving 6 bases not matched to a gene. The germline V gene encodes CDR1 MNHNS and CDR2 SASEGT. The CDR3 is CASRGGLAGTTGELFF. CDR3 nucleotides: TGTGCCAGCAGAGGAGGACTAGCGGGAACCACCGGGGAGCTGTTTTTT.